This T cell receptor beta chain was recovered during a study of regulatory T cells in long-lasting Graves disease. Study conclusions and caveats: Persistent cases favored TRBV28, TRBJ1-2 and TRBJ2-5.

The V segment lost 5 bases and the J segment 3 bases; nucleotides outside the gene matches: 6. Germline CDR1 and CDR2: SGHAT and FQNNGV. This CDR3 has 14 amino acids. This clonotype was found many times. Its antigen is as yet unknown. Building of the TCR beta libraries involved iRepertoire HTBI primers and Arm-PCR of CDR3 regions. TCRdb redid the calling of the multiplex PCR reads with MiXCR, one entry per CDR3 protein. The data contain approximately 560,000 distinct CDR3 sequences, 15% to 20% of them singletons. The sample's time point: newly diagnosed GD, antithyroid drugs for less than 3 months. Researchers made the TCR library from RNA that was extracted from PBMCs. These records were also assigned to another study, of T cells in Graves' hyperthyroidism and ophthalmopathy.

The receptor was derived from a man aged 18 to 30 with Graves disease. Sequenced material: peripheral blood mononuclear cells (PBMCs), taken at new diagnosis, from a patient treated with antithyroid drugs. The V gene is TRBV11-2, the J gene TRBJ2-7; 8 positions match TRBD2. CDR3 amino acids: CASSPGGAGYEQYF. The CDR3 bases are TGTGCCAGCAGCCCGGGGGGGGCGGGCTACGAGCAGTACTTC.